Given below is one T cell receptor beta chain in context. The antigen is unknown. This sample was taken from a study of cytomegalovirus exposure and HLA in healthy donors. Overall study results and limits: High sensitivity and specificity were reportedly achieved when the classifier diagnosed cytomegalovirus status. In vitro confirmation showed a few CMV-associated chains to be CMV antigen specific. Overall, about 160 TCR beta chains were annotated as cytomegalovirus-associated.

TCRdb's copy holds only in-frame clones and misses some; the assay was immunoSEQ multiplex PCR. The data contain 150,000 to 250,000 clones, about 81% of them singletons. Trimming took off 3 bases at V and 3 bases at J, with 7 bases between the two ends. The CDR3 covers 13 residues. CDR1 SGHRS and CDR2 YFSETQ come from the germline V gene. Sequenced input: PBMCs. The source is a woman aged 25 to 39 in good health and CMV-seronegative. V usage is TRBV5-1 and J usage is TRBJ1-3, with D possibly TRBD1 on 5 matching bases. The CDR3 protein is CASSSGLGNTIYF. The CDR3 DNA is TGCGCCAGCAGCTCGGGACTTGGAAACACCATATATTTT.